This record covers a single T cell receptor beta chain. This sample is part of a study of long-term antiretroviral therapy in people with HIV. Trimming left V 2 bases short and J 4 bases short, with 15 bases between. Germline assignment: CDR1 SGHRS and CDR2 YFSETQ. This CDR3 is 15 amino acids long. With survey level as its setting, the immunoSEQ assay was v3.0. Assay: immunoSEQ multiplex PCR; the TCRdb copy retains only in-frame clones and omits some. This table holds approximately 33,000 clones, about four fifths found once. The sequence was obtained from a man aged 18 to 29 with HIV. The sample was unsorted PBMCs, taken 0.4 years before starting antiretroviral therapy. V usage is TRBV5-1 and J usage is TRBJ1-2, with D tentatively TRBD1 (5 bases). CDR3 sequence reads: CASSLSPGNSYGYTF. The CDR3 nucleotides read TGCGCCAGCAGCTTAAGCCCAGGGAACTCCTATGGCTACACCTTC.